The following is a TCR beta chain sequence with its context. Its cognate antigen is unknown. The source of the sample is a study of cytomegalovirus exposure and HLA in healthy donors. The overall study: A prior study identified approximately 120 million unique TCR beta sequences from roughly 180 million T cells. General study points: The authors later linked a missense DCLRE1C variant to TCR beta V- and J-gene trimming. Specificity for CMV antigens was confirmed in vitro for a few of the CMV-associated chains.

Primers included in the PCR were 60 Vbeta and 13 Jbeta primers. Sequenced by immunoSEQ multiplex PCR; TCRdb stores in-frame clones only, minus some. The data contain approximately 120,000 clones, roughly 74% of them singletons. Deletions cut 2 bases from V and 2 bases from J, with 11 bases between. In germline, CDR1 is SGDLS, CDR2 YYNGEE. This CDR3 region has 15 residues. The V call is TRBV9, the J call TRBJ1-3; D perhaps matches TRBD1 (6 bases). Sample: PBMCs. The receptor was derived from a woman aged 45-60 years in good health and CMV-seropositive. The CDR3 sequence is CASSVQGTTGNTIYF. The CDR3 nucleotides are TGTGCCAGCAGCGTCCAGGGGACAACTGGAAACACCATATATTTT.